The table lists the clone carrying this T cell receptor (beta chain) with a few counts. Antigen: not known. This entry belongs to a study of CD8 T cells in ankylosing spondylitis. A quantitative 5'-RACE method, one with molecular barcodes, was used to make TCR beta libraries. MiXCR, run by TCRdb on the 5' RACE reads, gives a single entry per CDR3 protein. The data show 220,000 or so distinct CDR3 sequences, 15% to 20% seen once. Study conclusions and caveats: Ankylosing spondylitis blood appeared to be characterized by a TCR beta motif of under ten highly homologous variants.

Sequencing was done on a sample of blood, either unsorted or a sorted T cell fraction (not recorded which). The TCR originated in a male donor with ankylosing spondylitis.

The CDR3 coding sequence is TGTGCCAGCAGTACCGGGACAGGATATGGCTACACCTTC. Amino acid sequence: CASSTGTGYGYTF. V gene TRBV27 combines with J gene TRBJ1-2; 8 nucleotides agree with TRBD1. Germline V gives CDR1 MNHEY, CDR2 SMNVEV (reference sequence). The ends lost 5 bases at V and 5 bases at J; junction bases unmatched: 4. The CDR3 sequence is 13 residues long.